The 5 T cell receptor beta chains presented below share a single source sample, sequenced in a study of a mutant IDH1 vaccine in newly diagnosed glioma. Time point here: week 35, safety follow-up. Vaccination comprised doses that each held 300 ug of mutant IDH1 20-mer peptide, plus topical imiquimod. TCRdb keeps only in-frame clones here, not all; method: immunoSEQ multiplex PCR. Seen here are 50,000 to 70,000 clones, 85% to 90% observed once, and the top ten hold over 1.5%. The antigens these receptors bind are not known. The material sequenced was PBMCs, taken from a glioma patient whose treatment included an IDH1 peptide vaccine. The receptors originated from a middle-aged man with glioma.

The rearrangement uses TRBV5-6 and TRBJ1-1, with D hard to call. The length of the CDR3 is 12 residues. Germline V gives CDR1 SGHDT, CDR2 YYEEEE. Deletions cut 4 bases from V and 6 bases from J, with 10 bases between. CDR3 bases: TGTGCCAGCAGCAGGAGGTTGTCTGAAGCTTTCTTT. Amino acids: CASSRRLSEAFF.

V is TRBV2 and J is TRBJ1-2, with D perhaps TRBD1 (5 bases). With 0 bases removed from V and 2 bases from J, the gap between germline ends came to 13 bases. The CDR3 totals 16 residues. Germline V gives CDR1 SNHLY, CDR2 FYNNEI. The DNA for the CDR3 is TGTGCCAGCAGTGAAGCGGGGGGGGTTTCAAACTATGGCTACACCTTC. Translation gives CASSEAGGVSNYGYTF.

This clone is termed medium-sized (0.01 to 0.1%). The chain couples TRBV25-1 to TRBJ2-5; possible D gene TRBD2, 6 bases. Germline-derived CDR1 and CDR2 are MGHDK and SYGVNS. This CDR3 is built from 14 residues. V was cut by 2 bases and J by 0 bases, with 7 bases left in between. CDR3 sequence: CASSERGYQETQYF. The CDR3, as DNA: TGTGCCAGCAGTGAACGGGGGTACCAAGAGACCCAGTACTTC.

V usage is TRBV5-1 and J usage is TRBJ2-7; D is undetermined. The V and J ends lost 5 bases and 2 bases respectively, with 14 bases between them. Germline CDR1 and CDR2: SGHRS and YFSETQ. The CDR3 contains 14 residues. CDR3 in amino acids: CASSLPTQTYEQYF. CDR3 DNA sequence: TGCGCCAGCAGTCTACCGACCCAAACCTACGAGCAGTACTTC. Full variable domain (remainder filled in from reference TRBV5-1 and TRBJ2-7): KAGVTQTPRYLIKTRGQQVTLSCSPISGHRSVSWYQQTPGQGLQFLFEYFSETQRNKGNFPGRFSGRQFSNSRSEMNVSTLELGDSALYLCASSLPTQTYEQYFGPGTRLTVT.

This sequence joins TRBV27 and TRBJ2-7; D may correspond to TRBD1 or TRBD2 (5 bases each). The germline CDR1 and CDR2 sequences are MNHEY and SMNVEV (reference sequence). The CDR3 has 15 residues. Trimming shortened V by 6 bases and J by 0 bases, and 15 bases separated the two germline ends. The DNA of the CDR3 is TGTGCCAGCAGCCCCCACGGGACGGCCTCCTACGAGCAGTACTTC. Translating it yields CASSPHGTASYEQYF.